The 28 T cell receptor beta chains below all came from one sample that was sequenced in a study of glioma-infiltrating T cells after dendritic cell vaccination. Time point reported: after dendritic cell vaccination, including at tumor progression/relapse. Produced via immunoSEQ multiplex PCR; TCRdb's table is partial and in-frame only. Altogether under 130,000 clones are present, nearly 90% being singletons, with the ten largest covering roughly 2.8%. The input for sequencing was blood, taken after dendritic cell vaccination. These receptors all stem from a human donor with glioblastoma.

The chain couples TRBV5-1 to TRBJ1-1, with D perhaps matching TRBD1 (5 bases). Per germline, CDR1 SGHRS and CDR2 YFSETQ. The CDR3 has 15 amino acids. Trimming pared 2 bases from V and 0 bases from J, leaving 11 bases between. This CDR3 is CASSLQVRMNTEAFF. The DNA of the CDR3 is TGCGCCAGCAGCTTACAGGTTCGGATGAACACTGAAGCTTTCTTT.

This chain links TRBV2 with TRBJ2-1, with 7 bases matching TRBD1. The CDR3 has 16 residues. Losses at the gene ends were 5 bases for V and 2 bases for J; bases not matched to a gene: 9. Germline V gene data show CDR1 as SNHLY and CDR2 as FYNNEI. CDR3 in amino acids: CASSQQGQQTYNEQFF. For the CDR3, the DNA is TGTGCCAGCAGTCAACAGGGACAGCAAACCTACAATGAGCAGTTCTTC.

The chain employs TRBV7-8 and TRBJ2-1, with 12 nucleotides matching TRBD2. Unmatched junction bases numbered 3, after V lost 0 bases and J lost 6 bases. The length of the CDR3 is 16 residues. Per germline, CDR1 SGHVS and CDR2 FQNEAQ. The CDR3 loop reads CASSLAALAGGNEQFF. CDR3 in DNA: TGTGCCAGCAGCTTAGCCGCACTAGCGGGAGGCAATGAGCAGTTCTTC.

V gene TRBV27 combines with J gene TRBJ2-5; tentatively, D is TRBD2 (6 bases). This CDR3 has 14 residues. V shed 2 bases and J shed 2 bases, with 9 bases lying between them. In germline, CDR1 is MNHEY, CDR2 SMNVEV (reference sequence). The CDR3 bases are TGTGCCAGCAGTTTAGGTCGGGGGCAAGAGACCCAGTACTTC. Its translation is CASSLGRGQETQYF.

The chain is built from TRBV7-8 and TRBJ2-5; 10 bases match TRBD2. From germline, CDR1 is SGHVS and CDR2 FQNEAQ. This CDR3 spans 15 amino acids. V was clipped by 2 bases and J by 7 bases; unmatched bases: 7. The CDR3 is CASSLISGGYGTQYF. The CDR3 DNA reads TGTGCCAGCAGCTTAATTAGCGGGGGGTACGGGACCCAGTACTTC.

The chain combines TRBV19 with TRBJ1-2; tentatively, D is TRBD1 (6 bases). This CDR3 has 16 residues. Per the germline V gene, CDR1 is LNHDA and CDR2 is SQIVND (reference sequence). Trimming removed 2 bases from V and 8 bases from J, with 21 bases in between. Here the CDR3 DNA reads TGTGCCAGTAGTATATCCCCCGCGGGGGCTATGGGGGGCTACACCTTC. Protein product: CASSISPAGAMGGYTF.

The chain's CDR3 is CASGRSSGEQFF. In DNA, the CDR3 is TGTGCCAGCGGAAGATCTAGCGGTGAGCAGTTCTTC. V gene TRBV6-5 combines with J gene TRBJ2-1; 7 positions match TRBD2. There are 12 residues in the CDR3. V was clipped by 8 bases and J by 9 bases; unmatched bases: 7. Germline loops: CDR1 MNHEY, CDR2 SVGAGI.

This clone was detected only once. This chain links TRBV7-6 with TRBJ2-1; D ambiguous. V was cut by 1 base and J by 0 bases, with 13 bases left in between. CDR3 length: 17 amino acids. Germline V gene sequence: CDR1 SGHVS, CDR2 FNYEAQ. CDR3 coding DNA: TGTGCCAGCAGCTTAGAAATTAAAGAGAGCTCCTACAATGAGCAGTTCTTC. As protein: CASSLEIKESSYNEQFF. The whole variable domain, filled in from reference TRBV7-6 and TRBJ2-1, reads GAGVSQSPRYKVTKRGQDVALRCDPISGHVSLYWYRQALGQGPEFLTYFNYEAQQDKSGLPNDRFSAERPEGSISTLTIQRTEQRDSAMYRCASSLEIKESSYNEQFFGPGTRLTVL.

The chain joins TRBV6-1 to TRBJ2-2; 9 bases align to TRBD1. The length of the CDR3 is 15 residues. CDR1 is MNHNS, CDR2 SASEGT, per germline. Unmatched junction bases numbered 4, after V lost 2 bases and J lost 6 bases. The CDR3 DNA reads as TGTGCCAGCAGTGAACCGACAGGGGGGCCCGGGGAGCTGTTTTTT. Translated, it gives CASSEPTGGPGELFF.

The chain uses TRBV5-4 and TRBJ2-1, with a possible D match to TRBD2 (7 bases). Between the trimmed V and J ends, which lost 4 bases and 4 bases, there was a span of 18 bases. The CDR3 totals 16 residues. Germline CDR1 and CDR2: SGHNT and YYREEE (reference sequence). The CDR3 DNA is TGTGCCAGCAGCCTCCTGATGGGAGGGACATACAATGAGCAGTTCTTC. Its translation is CASSLLMGGTYNEQFF.

The chain joins TRBV5-4 to TRBJ2-1, with D possibly matching TRBD1 (5 bases). CDR3 size: 14 residues. The germline gives CDR1 SGHNT, CDR2 YYREEE (reference sequence). Trimming stripped 4 bases from V and 5 bases from J, with 13 bases between. The chain's CDR3 is CASSLGDFNNEQFF. CDR3 DNA sequence: TGTGCCAGCAGCCTAGGGGATTTCAACAATGAGCAGTTCTTC.

This chain links TRBV5-1 with TRBJ2-1; 7 bases are a match to TRBD1. The J segment lost 2 bases and the V segment lost 1 base, leaving 3 bases of the junction unmatched. This CDR3 spans 15 amino acids. Per the germline V gene, CDR1 is SGHRS and CDR2 is YFSETQ. CDR3 DNA: TGCGCCAGCAGCTTGACAGGGGTTGCCTACAATGAGCAGTTCTTC. Encoded protein: CASSLTGVAYNEQFF.

The chain carries TRBV21-1 and TRBJ1-1; the D call TRBD1 from the table was never checked on the DNA. TRBV21-1 is an annotated pseudogene. The CDR3 is 14 residues long. Here the CDR3 reads CASKAGQVETEAFF. The CDR3 DNA sequence: TGTGCCAGCAAGGCGGGACAGGTTGAGACTGAAGCTTTCTTT.

The chain employs TRBV7-9 and TRBJ2-5, with D maybe TRBD1 (5 bases). Germline CDR1 SEHNR, CDR2 FQNEAQ (reference sequence). The CDR3 length is 14 residues. Trimming cost V 2 bases and J 1 base, with 8 bases left between them. CDR3 in amino acids: CASSLRGLQETQYF. The CDR3 DNA reads as TGTGCCAGCAGCTTAAGGGGTCTCCAAGAGACCCAGTACTTC.

There are a few counts of this clone. The chain uses TRBV2 and TRBJ1-1, with TRBD1 matching over 7 bases. The J segment lost 4 bases and the V segment lost 2 bases, leaving 1 base of the junction unmatched. The CDR3 runs to 13 residues. Germline V gene lookup returns CDR1 SNHLY and CDR2 FYNNEI. In nucleotides, the CDR3 is TGTGCCAGCAGTGAACCAGGGGGCACTGAAGCTTTCTTT. Protein sequence: CASSEPGGTEAFF.

V is TRBV11-3 and J is TRBJ2-3, with TRBD1 identical over 8 bases. V lost 5 bases and J lost 0; bases outside the gene matches: 7. The CDR3 extends over 16 amino acids. Germline values: CDR1 SGHNT, CDR2 YENEEA. The CDR3 is CASSPRDRLSTDTQYF. CDR3 DNA: TGTGCCAGCAGCCCGAGGGACAGGTTGAGCACAGATACGCAGTATTTT.

This rearrangement joins TRBV5-4 to TRBJ2-3; D call uncertain. Germline values: CDR1 SGHNT, CDR2 YYREEE (reference sequence). The length of the CDR3 is 12 residues. V was pared by 4 bases and J by 2 bases, with 5 bases between. This chain's CDR3 is CASSTYTDTQYF. Written as DNA, the CDR3 is TGTGCCAGCAGCACCTACACAGATACGCAGTATTTT.

CDR3 amino acids: CASRAGREGYTF. CDR3 nucleotide sequence: TGTGCCAGCAGGGCAGGGAGGGAAGGCTACACCTTC. This chain connects TRBV28 to TRBJ1-2; D possibly corresponds to TRBD1 (5 bases). The CDR3 consists of 12 residues. V lost 6 bases and J lost 8, with 13 bases in between. Germline V gene lookup returns CDR1 MDHEN and CDR2 SYDVKM.

V is TRBV7-9 and J is TRBJ1-1; D may be TRBD1 (5 bases). The germline CDR1 and CDR2 sequences are SEHNR and FQNEAQ (reference sequence). The V end was cut by 2 bases, the J end by 3 bases, with 19 bases between. The CDR3 has 17 amino acids. CDR3 loop: CASSLKEGRSRDTEAFF. The CDR3 DNA reads as TGTGCCAGCAGCTTAAAAGAGGGGAGGTCCCGGGACACTGAAGCTTTCTTT.

V usage is TRBV5-1 and J usage is TRBJ2-2; D is undetermined. The V gene lost 3 bases and the J gene lost 5 bases, with 8 bases spanning the gap. There are 13 residues in the CDR3. Germline CDR1 is SGHRS and CDR2 is YFSETQ. CDR3 nucleotide sequence: TGCGCCAGCAGCTACTCAGGTACCGGGGAGCTGTTTTTT. It yields the protein CASSYSGTGELFF.

The rearrangement links TRBV29-1 to TRBJ1-1; no reliable D call. The CDR3 is 14 residues long. Trimming removed 7 bases at V and 3 bases at J, with 18 bases between. Per germline, CDR1 SQVTM and CDR2 ANQGSEA. CDR3 coding DNA: TGCAGCGGACGGGCCGGGAAACTCGACACTGAAGCTTTCTTT. Translation: CSGRAGKLDTEAFF.

Comment on this clone: This sample also contains other DNA sequences that code for the same CDR3. The chain is built from TRBV9 and TRBJ1-5; D uncertain. This CDR3 comprises 14 residues. Germline CDR1 SGDLS, CDR2 YYNGEE. V lost 0 bases, J lost 3 bases, and 7 bases lay in between. In nucleotides, the CDR3 is TGTGCCAGCAGCGTAGGGACTGCCAATCAGCCCCAGCATTTT. This gives the protein CASSVGTANQPQHF.

The gene calls are TRBV5-1 and TRBJ1-2; D perhaps matches TRBD1 (5 bases). Trimming removed 4 bases at V and 7 bases at J, with 11 bases between. This CDR3 has 12 residues. Germline-derived CDR1 and CDR2 are SGHRS and YFSETQ. The CDR3 region has the DNA TGCGCCAGCAGCACCGGACAATCTGGCTACACCTTC. Its protein product is CASSTGQSGYTF. The entire variable domain, with the rest obtained from reference TRBV5-1 and TRBJ1-2, is as follows: KAGVTQTPRYLIKTRGQQVTLSCSPISGHRSVSWYQQTPGQGLQFLFEYFSETQRNKGNFPGRFSGRQFSNSRSEMNVSTLELGDSALYLCASSTGQSGYTFGSGTRLTVV.

The chain couples TRBV5-1 to TRBJ2-3, with 13 bases that match TRBD2. This CDR3 has 16 residues. Germline CDR1 reads SGHRS; CDR2 reads YFSETQ. The V segment lost 4 bases and the J segment 2 bases; nucleotides outside the gene matches: 4. CDR3 protein: CASSVGTSGATDTQYF. The CDR3 region has the DNA TGCGCCAGCAGCGTAGGGACTAGCGGGGCCACAGATACGCAGTATTTT. Drawing the rest from reference TRBV5-1 and TRBJ2-3, the complete variable domain is KAGVTQTPRYLIKTRGQQVTLSCSPISGHRSVSWYQQTPGQGLQFLFEYFSETQRNKGNFPGRFSGRQFSNSRSEMNVSTLELGDSALYLCASSVGTSGATDTQYFGPGTRLTVL.

The chain is built from TRBV6-5 and TRBJ2-1; a possible D gene is TRBD2 (6 bases). The CDR3 runs 14 residues. Trimming stripped 4 bases from V and 7 bases from J, with 14 bases between. The germline V gene encodes CDR1 MNHEY and CDR2 SVGAGI. CDR3 sequence (DNA): TGTGCCAGCAGTTCCGCTATCCTAGCGAATGAGCAGTTCTTC. Protein sequence: CASSSAILANEQFF.

This chain links TRBV10-3 with TRBJ1-1; the D is unclear. Between the trimmed V and J ends, which lost 2 bases and 1 base, there was a span of 8 bases. The germline V gene has CDR1 ENHRY and CDR2 SYGVKD. The CDR3 covers 14 residues. CDR3 region: CAISEEGSNTEAFF. The CDR3 nucleotides read TGTGCCATCAGTGAGGAGGGATCGAACACTGAAGCTTTCTTT.

The chain carries TRBV11-3 and TRBJ2-1; 13 bases map to TRBD2. The V segment lost 5 bases and the J segment 7 bases; nucleotides outside the gene matches: 8. CDR3 length: 16 amino acids. The germline V gene has CDR1 SGHNT and CDR2 YENEEA. CDR3 coding DNA: TGTGCCAGCAGCATTCCGGGACTAGCGGGACTAAATGAGCAGTTCTTC. It yields the protein CASSIPGLAGLNEQFF.

This clone turned up a few times. V usage is TRBV30 and J usage is TRBJ1-1; D may be TRBD1 (5 bases). The V gene lost 3 bases and the J gene lost 3 bases, with 11 bases spanning the gap. CDR3 length equals 13 residues. Germline CDR1 GTSNPN, CDR2 SVGIG (reference sequence). The CDR3 sequence: CAWRGEAYTEAFF. Written as DNA, the CDR3 is TGTGCCTGGAGGGGGGAGGCGTACACTGAAGCTTTCTTT.